This is a list of T cell receptor beta chains from one sample in a study of technical replicates of blood from a few donors. TCRdb keeps only in-frame clones here, not all; method: immunoSEQ multiplex PCR. Among under 75,000 clones listed, about 90% were seen once. What was sequenced was PBMCs. The receptors stem from a human donor in good health. Some clones in this sample may be carry-over from other donors' samples. Both conserved end residues are part of each CDR3. The D gene is left open where the match is weak. Rows give clone size only sometimes, using once, few, many, or a class for an expanded clone.

D: NA; V: TRBV29-1; J: TRBJ1-1; size: NA; DNA: TGCAGCGTTGTCGGGCCCCAGGGTTACACTGAAGCTTTCTTT; CDR3: CSVVGPQGYTEAFF
D: TRBD2; V: TRBV5-8; J: TRBJ2-1; size: NA; DNA: TGTGCCAGCAAATTACTAGCGGGGTTCTACAATGAGCAGTTCTTC; CDR3: CASKLLAGFYNEQFF
D: NA; V: TRBV18; J: TRBJ2-5; size: NA; DNA: TGTGCCACCTCGCGACAGCAAGAGACCCAGTACTTC; CDR3: CATSRQQETQYF
D: NA; V: TRBV7-3; J: TRBJ2-1; size: few; DNA: TGTGCCAGCAGCTTATCCGGGAGCTATAATGAGCAGTTCTTC; CDR3: CASSLSGSYNEQFF
D: TRBD1; V: TRBV7-2; J: TRBJ2-7; size: NA; DNA: TGTGCCAGCAGCACTGGGACAGGGGGTATGGGCGAGCAGTACTTC; CDR3: CASSTGTGGMGEQYF
D: NA; V: TRBV9; J: TRBJ2-1; size: NA; DNA: TGTGCCAGCAGCGTAGGAGGGTTTAATGAGCAGTTCTTC; CDR3: CASSVGGFNEQFF
D: TRBD2; V: TRBV6-1; J: TRBJ2-7; size: NA; DNA: TGTGCCAGCAGTAGGGAGGGTGGATACGAGCAGTACTTC; CDR3: CASSREGGYEQYF
D: TRBD2; V: TRBV7-9; J: TRBJ2-2; size: NA; DNA: TGTGCCAGCAGCTTACTGGCGGGAGGGAACACCGGGGAGCTGTTTTTT; CDR3: CASSLLAGGNTGELFF
D: TRBD1; V: TRBV18; J: TRBJ1-2; size: NA; DNA: TGTGCCAGCTCACCCGAGGGGGCGAGGAGTGGCTACACCTTC; CDR3: CASSPEGARSGYTF
D: NA; V: TRBV4-2; J: TRBJ1-1; size: NA; DNA: TGTGCCAGCAGCCAAGGGGCAGGAATGGCTTTCTTT; CDR3: CASSQGAGMAFF
D: TRBD1; V: TRBV4-3; J: TRBJ2-5; size: NA; DNA: TGCGCCAGCAGCCAAGATGGACAGGGCTTGCAGACCCAGTACTTC; CDR3: CASSQDGQGLQTQYF
D: TRBD2; V: TRBV11-2; J: TRBJ2-1; size: NA; DNA: TGTGCCAGCAGCTCACGGTTGACTAGCGCGTACAATGAGCAGTTCTTC; CDR3: CASSSRLTSAYNEQFF
D: TRBD1; V: TRBV5-1; J: TRBJ2-1; size: NA; DNA: TGCGCCAGCACGCAACGGGACAGGGCACAGAGCCGCTCCTACAATGAGCAGTTCTTC; CDR3: CASTQRDRAQSRSYNEQFF
D: NA; V: TRBV6-1; J: TRBJ1-2; size: NA; DNA: TGTGCCAGCAGTGATGGATCTCGGAGCTATGGCTACACCTTC; CDR3: CASSDGSRSYGYTF
D: NA; V: TRBV4-2; J: TRBJ2-7; size: once; DNA: TGTGCCAGCAGCCAAAAAGATAGCGGCCAAGACTACGAGCAGTACTTC; CDR3: CASSQKDSGQDYEQYF
D: NA; V: TRBV19; J: TRBJ1-5; size: NA; DNA: TGTGCCAGTACCCTAGGGGGTTTCGATCCTCAGCCCCAGCATTTT; CDR3: CASTLGGFDPQPQHF
D: NA; V: TRBV30; J: TRBJ1-2; size: NA; DNA: TGTGCCTGGAGTGTACGCTCCGGTGGCTACACCTTC; CDR3: CAWSVRSGGYTF
D: TRBD2; V: TRBV10-3; J: TRBJ2-2; size: NA; DNA: TGTGCCATCAGTGAGCTAGCGGGAGCGGCCGGGGAGCTGTTTTTT; CDR3: CAISELAGAAGELFF
D: NA; V: TRBV29-1; J: TRBJ1-2; size: NA; DNA: TGCAGCGTTGGCCCGGAGGGAGACTATGGCTACACCTTC; CDR3: CSVGPEGDYGYTF
D: TRBD2; V: TRBV23-1; J: TRBJ2-2; size: NA; DNA: TGCGCCAGCAGTCAACCGATAGCGGGAGCGGCCGGGGAGCTGTTTTTT; CDR3: CASSQPIAGAAGELFF
D: NA; V: TRBV19; J: TRBJ1-3; size: few; DNA: TGTGCCAGTAGTATCCGGGGGGTATCTGGAAACACCATATATTTT; CDR3: CASSIRGVSGNTIYF
D: TRBD1; V: TRBV2; J: TRBJ2-2; size: few; DNA: TGTGCCAGCAAAGTGACAGGGGTCACCGGGGAGCTGTTTTTT; CDR3: CASKVTGVTGELFF
D: TRBD1; V: TRBV7-2; J: TRBJ2-5; size: NA; DNA: TGTGCCAGCAGCCTCACAGGGGCCCAGTACTTC; CDR3: CASSLTGAQYF
D: NA; V: TRBV14; J: TRBJ2-1; size: many; DNA: TGTGCCAGCAGCCAAGGGACAGAACCGTTCTTC; CDR3: CASSQGTEPFF
D: NA; V: TRBV6-1; J: TRBJ1-5; size: NA; DNA: TGTGCCAGCAGTGAGACTGGGAGAAATCAGCCCCAGCATTTT; CDR3: CASSETGRNQPQHF
D: NA; V: TRBV7-2; J: TRBJ1-5; size: NA; DNA: TGTGCCAGCAGCTTTGGCTTTCTCAGTCAGCCCCAGCATTTT; CDR3: CASSFGFLSQPQHF
D: NA; V: TRBV12-5; J: TRBJ2-7; size: NA; DNA: TGTGCTAGTGGTTTGCTACAGGGTGTGGGCGAGCAGTACTTC; CDR3: CASGLLQGVGEQYF
D: NA; V: TRBV2; J: TRBJ1-1; size: NA; DNA: TGTGCCAGCAGTGAACGGTTCGGGTTTGAAGCTTTCTTT; CDR3: CASSERFGFEAFF
D: TRBD1; V: TRBV5-6; J: TRBJ2-5; size: once; DNA: TGTGCCAGCAGCAACCGGGACAGGGGCGAGGGCCAGTACTTC; CDR3: CASSNRDRGEGQYF
D: TRBD1; V: TRBV19; J: TRBJ1-5; size: once; DNA: TGTGCCAGTAGTAATCTCAACAGGGGGGGGATTGGCAATCAGCCCCAGCATTTT; CDR3: CASSNLNRGGIGNQPQHF
D: NA; V: TRBV7-9; J: TRBJ2-3; size: NA; DNA: TGTGCCAGCAGCCCGACTAGGGGCACAGATACGCAGTATTTT; CDR3: CASSPTRGTDTQYF
D: TRBD1; V: TRBV15; J: TRBJ1-1; size: NA; DNA: TGTGCCACCAGCAACAGGGGGAACACTGAAGCTTTCTTT; CDR3: CATSNRGNTEAFF
D: TRBD2; V: TRBV11-2; J: TRBJ2-2; size: NA; DNA: TGTGCCAGCAGCTCCCCTGGAGGGAGGGCCGGGGAGCTGTTTTTT; CDR3: CASSSPGGRAGELFF
D: TRBD1; V: TRBV19; J: TRBJ2-2; size: once; DNA: TGTGCCAGTAGAGAACCGACAGGGGGCCGGGGGGAGCTGTTTTTT; CDR3: CASREPTGGRGELFF
D: NA; V: TRBV19; J: TRBJ2-1; size: once; DNA: TGTGCCAGTAGTACCGATCCCTTGAACACAGGGGAGCAGTTCTTC; CDR3: CASSTDPLNTGEQFF
D: NA; V: TRBV7-9; J: TRBJ2-5; size: NA; DNA: TGTGCCAGCACCATCCCAGGTGAAGAGACCCAGTACTTC; CDR3: CASTIPGEETQYF
D: TRBD1; V: TRBV7-2; J: TRBJ1-2; size: NA; DNA: TGTGCCAGCAGCAACACAGGGGCTGGCTACACCTTC; CDR3: CASSNTGAGYTF
D: TRBD1; V: TRBV19; J: TRBJ2-7; size: NA; DNA: TGTGCCAGTAAGTTCAGGGGGAGTTCCGAGCAGTACTTC; CDR3: CASKFRGSSEQYF
D: TRBD1; V: TRBV5-3; J: TRBJ2-3; size: once; DNA: TGTGCCAGAAGCCAAGGACAGGGGTTCACAGATACGCAGTATTTT; CDR3: CARSQGQGFTDTQYF